This T cell receptor (beta chain) was recorded in a study of CD8+ T cells in alopecia areata. After isolation, RNA underwent reverse transcription to generate cDNA as the sequencing template. TCRdb's table, derived via immunoSEQ multiplex PCR, lists solely in-frame clones and lacks some. The top ten clones hold 11% of a sample with about 99,000 clones, just over 85% of them seen once. V was trimmed by 3 bases and J by 4 bases, leaving 8 bases between them. The V gene's germline CDR1 is MNHEY and CDR2 SMNVEV (reference sequence). The CDR3 has 13 residues. As for treatment: oral pan-JAK inhibitor, 5-10 mg twice daily.

Source: CD8+ T cells sorted from blood, taken at approximately week 31, from a patient treated with tofacitinib. V is TRBV27 and J is TRBJ2-3; D is possibly TRBD2 (5 bases). This TCR came from a human donor with alopecia areata. CDR3 residues: CASSFSRADTQYF. DNA of the CDR3: TGTGCCAGCAGTTTCTCGCGGGCAGATACGCAGTATTTT.